This T cell receptor (beta chain) was sequenced for a study of shared clonotypes between healthy human individuals. About the study: Each donor had three CD4 naive, three CD4 memory, two CD8 naive and one CD8 memory plate.

Sequencing used immunoSEQ multiplex PCR; TCRdb keeps in-frame clones, though not all of them. The sample has roughly 1 million clones, around three quarters seen once. Germline V gives CDR1 SGHNT, CDR2 YYREEE (reference sequence). With 6 bases clipped from V and 7 bases from J, the junction kept 15 bases outside the gene matches. This CDR3 spans 16 amino acids. This clonotype was sampled from a man younger than 35 in good health. Some clones in this sample may be carry-over from other donors' samples. The chain links TRBV5-4 to TRBJ2-2, with TRBD1 matching 7 bases. Sequencing was done on a sample of memory CD4+ T cells from PBMCs. Subset in this sample: CD45RA-negative fraction. CDR3 DNA sequence: TGTGCCAGCACCCCCAGGGGGTCAAGGTTTGGCGGGGAGCTGTTTTTT. Amino acid sequence: CASTPRGSRFGGELFF.